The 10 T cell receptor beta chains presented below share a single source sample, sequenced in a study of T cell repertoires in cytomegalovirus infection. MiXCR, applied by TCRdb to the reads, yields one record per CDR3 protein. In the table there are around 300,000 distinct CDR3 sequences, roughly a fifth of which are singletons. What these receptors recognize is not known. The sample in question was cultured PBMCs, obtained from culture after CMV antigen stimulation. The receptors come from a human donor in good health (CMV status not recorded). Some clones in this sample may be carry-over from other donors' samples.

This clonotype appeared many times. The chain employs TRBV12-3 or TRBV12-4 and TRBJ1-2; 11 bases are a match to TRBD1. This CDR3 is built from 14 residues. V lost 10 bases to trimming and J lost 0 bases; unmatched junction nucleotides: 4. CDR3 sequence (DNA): TGTGCCACCGGACAGGGGGCGACTAACTATGGCTACACCTTC. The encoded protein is CATGQGATNYGYTF.

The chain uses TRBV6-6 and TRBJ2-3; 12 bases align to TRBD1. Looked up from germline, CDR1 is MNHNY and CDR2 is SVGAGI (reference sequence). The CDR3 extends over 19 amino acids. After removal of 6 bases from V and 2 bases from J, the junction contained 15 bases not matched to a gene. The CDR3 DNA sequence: TGTGCCAGCAGCTCCCCCTTCCCACCGGGACAGGGGGCCACAGATACGCAGTATTTT. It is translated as CASSSPFPPGQGATDTQYF.

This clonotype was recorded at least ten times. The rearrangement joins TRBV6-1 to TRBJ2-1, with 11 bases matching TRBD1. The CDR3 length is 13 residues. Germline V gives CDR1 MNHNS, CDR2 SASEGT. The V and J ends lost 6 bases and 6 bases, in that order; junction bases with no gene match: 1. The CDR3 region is CASRGTGGNEQFF. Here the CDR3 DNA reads TGTGCCAGCAGAGGGACAGGGGGCAATGAGCAGTTCTTC.

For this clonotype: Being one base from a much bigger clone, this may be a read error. CDR3 DNA sequence: TGTGCCAGCAGTTTGCAAGATTTCTATGGCTACACCTTC. Amino acid sequence: CASSLQDFYGYTF. The chain links TRBV12-3 or TRBV12-4 to TRBJ1-2, with no clear D. V shed 3 bases and J shed 4 bases, with 9 bases lying between them. CDR3 length: 13 amino acids.

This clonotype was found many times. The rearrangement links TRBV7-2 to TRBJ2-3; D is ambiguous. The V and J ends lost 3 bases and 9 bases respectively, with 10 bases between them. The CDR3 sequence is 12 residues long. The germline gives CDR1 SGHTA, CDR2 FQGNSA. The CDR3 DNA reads TGTGCCAGCAGCTTCGACTCGATCACGCAGTATTTT. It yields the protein CASSFDSITQYF.

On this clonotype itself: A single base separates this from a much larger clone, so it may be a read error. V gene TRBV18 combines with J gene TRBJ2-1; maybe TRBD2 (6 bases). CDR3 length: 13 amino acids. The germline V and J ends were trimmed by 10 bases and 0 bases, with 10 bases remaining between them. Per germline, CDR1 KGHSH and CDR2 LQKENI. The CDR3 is CATRGSSYNEQFF. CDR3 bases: TGTGCCACCCGGGGGAGCTCCTACAATGAGCAGTTCTTC.

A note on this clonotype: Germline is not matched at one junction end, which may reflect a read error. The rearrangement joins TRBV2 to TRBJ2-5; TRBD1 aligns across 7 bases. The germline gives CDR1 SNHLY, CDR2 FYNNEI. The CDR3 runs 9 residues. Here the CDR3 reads CARRDSLGF. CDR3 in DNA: TGTGCCAGAAGGGACAGCTTAGGCTTC.

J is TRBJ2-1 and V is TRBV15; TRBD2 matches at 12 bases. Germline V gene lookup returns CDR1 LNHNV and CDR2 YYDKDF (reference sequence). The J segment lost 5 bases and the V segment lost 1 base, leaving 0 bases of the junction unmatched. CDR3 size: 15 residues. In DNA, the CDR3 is TGTGCCACCAGCAGAGGACTAGCGGGGGACAATGAGCAGTTCTTC. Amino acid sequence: CATSRGLAGDNEQFF. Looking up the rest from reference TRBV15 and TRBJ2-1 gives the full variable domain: DAMVIQNPRYQVTQFGKPVTLSCSQTLNHNVMYWYQQKSSQAPKLLFHYYDKDFNNEADTPDNFQSRRPNTSFCFLDIRSPGLGDTAMYLCATSRGLAGDNEQFFGPGTRLTVL.

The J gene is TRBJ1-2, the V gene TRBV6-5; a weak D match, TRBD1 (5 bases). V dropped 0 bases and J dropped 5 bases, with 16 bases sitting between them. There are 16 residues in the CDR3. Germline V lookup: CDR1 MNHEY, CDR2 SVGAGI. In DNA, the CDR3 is TGTGCCAGCAGTTACTCTTTTCGGGCCAAGGGGTATGGCTACACCTTC. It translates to CASSYSFRAKGYGYTF.

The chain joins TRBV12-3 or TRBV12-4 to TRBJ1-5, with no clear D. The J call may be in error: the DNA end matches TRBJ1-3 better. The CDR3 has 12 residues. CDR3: CASSLSSGIIYF. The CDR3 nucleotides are TGTGCCAGCAGTTTAAGCTCCGGGATTATATATTTT.